This paragraph reports one T cell receptor (beta chain). Its antigen target is currently unknown. No much larger clone is present one base from it, and per-base qualities are unavailable. This specimen belongs to a study of CD4 T cells in relation to SARS-CoV-2 and coronaviruses (dated by TCRdb to the early 2020s). Some background on the complete study: In the ViraFEST assay, PBMCs were cultured with antigen for roughly eleven days, after which TCR beta CDR3s were sequenced to identify clonal expansions specific to the antigen. Shared crossreactive spike epitopes were mapped to their HLA restriction using patient-derived lymphoblastoid cell lines. Expansion assays from other donors in the study were sequenced with a different, Illumina-based TCR-beta assay. At the level of individual TCR clonotypes, the study measured memory CD4+ T cell crossreactivity between SARS-CoV-2 spike protein and common cold coronavirus spike proteins. An HIV-1 Nef peptide pool or a culture without peptide was used as the negative reference condition. The Adaptive Biotechnologies TCR-sequencing kit was used to sequence samples from a few pre-COVID donors and the naive versus memory experiments, while other data came from Illumina-based sequencing.

The method behind the library was the immunoSEQ multiplex PCR assay. In the source study's methods: During preprocessing, nonproductive sequences were discarded, as were any CDR3s that did not begin with C, did not end with F or W, or were shorter than 7 amino acids. The MANAFEST web app identified antigen-specific clonotypes based on expansion compared with the reference and other culture wells. A clone counted as positive if significantly expanded in 2 of 3 replicate wells versus the reference culture at FDR below 0.05. Positive clones also required significant expansion versus all other tandem wells and an odds ratio above 5. Pairwise Levenshtein distance, computed with the stringdist R package after three terminal residues were trimmed from each end, was used as the measure of CDR3 homology. TCRdb re-hosts the immuneACCESS table, in-frame sequences only. Its copies lack some clones; in the studies checked, an unresolved V gene accounts for under half of them, and the cause for the rest is not known. V and J calls and clone size come straight from that table; D and trimming were deduced from the DNA. For this sample the table gives tens of thousands of clones, of which about 75% were detected only once. The ten biggest clones cover 12% of the sample.

What the study reported, not specific to this receptor: The study was limited by small numbers of patients and tested TCRs. Because no donor provided both pre-pandemic and post-infection samples, tracing the source of pre-existing responses was limited. Because the crossreactivity analysis focused on spike protein, crossreactivity against other viral proteins was not assessed. Significantly weaker SARS-CoV-2-driven expansion was shown by crossreactive clones than by monoreactive clones, consistent with antigenic imprinting. Memory CD4+ clonotypes crossrecognizing SARS-CoV-2 and at least one common cold coronavirus spike were found in roughly 65% of donors.

From the cysteine up to the phenylalanine, the CDR3 has a length of 14 residues. Just CDR3 DNA is preserved here, 42 bases in frame from base 1. The CDR1 and CDR2 encoded by the germline V gene (reference sequence) are LGHDT and YNNKEL. V drops 2 bases and J drops 9 bases, leaving 11 bases in between. CD4+ T cells from unexposed donors were collected before the COVID-19 pandemic (2011-2018). The EasySep CD4+ T cell isolation kit was used to isolate CD4+ T cells once the cultures had run for under 11 days. As cell numbers permitted, CD4+ T cells from unexposed donors were tested for reactivity to SARS-CoV-2 S and N and to four common cold coronavirus spike pools. Each well received 2 million to 2.5 million PBMCs, cultured in IMDM supplemented with 5% human AB serum and 9.5 to 10 IU/ml IL-2. Half of the culture medium was replaced with fresh IL-2-containing medium on days 3 and 7. In general, every peptide culture condition was set up in three replicate wells. Leukapheresis product for the unexposed donors was purchased commercially. Ficoll-Paque PLUS gradient centrifugation was used to isolate PBMCs from leukapheresis product or whole blood. PBMCs were either used fresh in the expansion assay or cryopreserved at -140 degrees C. The QIAamp Micro DNA Kit was used to extract genomic DNA from the CD4+ T cells.

The sequence joins TRBV3-1 (or the pseudogene TRBV3-2) to TRBJ1-6; no confident D gene assignment can be made. The material sequenced was CD4+ T cells from PBMCs, cultured in vitro. The TCR sequence derives from a human donor in good health. The CDR3 reads CASSQSADGSPLHF. The DNA is TGTGCCAGCAGCCAATCGGCGGACGGTTCACCCCTCCACTTT.